The 21 T cell receptor beta chains below come from one sample, sequenced in a study of response to subunit inactivated influenza vaccine. TCRdb processed the RT-PCR reads anew with MiXCR; each CDR3 protein has one entry. The sample holds around 710,000 distinct CDR3 sequences; over 11% are singletons and the top ten take around 7%. This specimen consisted of PBMCs from blood, obtained less than 15 days before vaccination. Receptors were obtained from a man aged 50 to 59 who received an inactivated influenza vaccine.

The chain combines TRBV18 with TRBJ2-3, with D perhaps matching TRBD1 (6 bases). The CDR3 is made up of 15 amino acids. The germline CDR1 and CDR2 sequences are KGHSH and LQKENI. V shed 2 bases and J shed 7 bases, with 16 bases lying between them. The CDR3: CASSPRTEGVNTQYF. The CDR3 DNA reads TGTGCCAGCTCACCAAGGACTGAGGGGGTAAATACGCAGTATTTT.

This clonotype was seen a handful of times. The chain has TRBV20-1 and TRBJ1-2; the D gene is possibly TRBD1 (5 bases). The CDR3 runs 14 residues. The germline V gene has CDR1 DFQATT and CDR2 SNEGSKA (reference sequence). Deletions cut 5 bases from V and 5 bases from J, with 18 bases between. Here the CDR3 DNA reads TGCAGTGCTGGATCCGGGGCCCGGGCTTATGGCTACACCTTC. It specifies CSAGSGARAYGYTF.

V and J are TRBV20-1 and TRBJ1-4; tentative D call: TRBD1 (5 bases). CDR1 DFQATT and CDR2 SNEGSKA come from the germline V gene (reference sequence). V shed 6 bases and J shed 3 bases, with 17 bases lying between them. This CDR3 contains 15 residues. CDR3 amino acids: CSAPQTGGANEKLFF. CDR3 sequence (DNA): TGCAGTGCGCCTCAGACGGGGGGGGCTAATGAAAAACTGTTTTTT.

The J gene is TRBJ2-5, the V gene TRBV6-1; the match to TRBD2 covers 7 bases. This CDR3 spans 16 amino acids. After removal of 6 bases from V and 4 bases from J, the junction contained 14 bases not matched to a gene. The germline V gene encodes CDR1 MNHNS and CDR2 SASEGT. The CDR3 sequence is CASSSHRRGFGETQYF. CDR3 nucleotides: TGTGCCAGCAGCTCTCATCGGCGGGGGTTTGGAGAGACCCAGTACTTC.

This clonotype was observed a few times. The V gene is TRBV5-1, the J gene TRBJ2-2; the match to TRBD1 covers 7 bases. The CDR3 is 19 amino acids. V lost 0 bases and J lost 5; bases outside the gene matches: 16. Germline CDR1 reads SGHRS; CDR2 reads YFSETQ. The CDR3 DNA follows: TGCGCCAGCAGCTTGGAACAGGTTCCCGGACTGACAGGGACCGGGGAGCTGTTTTTT. Its protein is CASSLEQVPGLTGTGELFF.

This clonotype was observed many times. For the CDR3, the DNA is TGTGCCAGCAGCCAAGATTTGGGGTACAATGAGCAGTTCTTC. Translated, it gives CASSQDLGYNEQFF. The gene calls are TRBV14 and TRBJ2-1; D is unresolved. CDR3 size: 14 residues. Trimming stripped 0 bases from V and 4 bases from J, with 7 bases between. Germline V gives CDR1 SGHDN, CDR2 FVKESK.

This clonotype was seen only a few times. CDR3 sequence reads: CSAASGTGGNTIYF. In nucleotides, the CDR3 is TGCAGTGCAGCCTCTGGGACAGGGGGAAACACCATATATTTT. The chain is built from TRBV20-1 and TRBJ1-3, with TRBD1 identical over 9 bases. J was trimmed by 4 bases and V by 6 bases; bases with no gene match: 7. CDR3 size: 14 residues. Per the germline V gene, CDR1 is DFQATT and CDR2 is SNEGSKA (reference sequence).

The gene calls are TRBV10-3 and TRBJ2-2; maybe TRBD1 (5 bases). This CDR3 has 14 amino acids. The V end was cut by 4 bases, the J end by 4 bases, with 10 bases between. Germline loops: CDR1 ENHRY, CDR2 SYGVKD. The CDR3 DNA follows: TGTGCCATCAGTGGGGGCAGATTCACCGGGGAGCTGTTTTTT. Protein sequence: CAISGGRFTGELFF.

This clonotype was observed a handful of times. The V and J genes are TRBV29-1 and TRBJ2-7, with D uncertain. The CDR3 covers 12 residues. The V gene's germline CDR1 is SQVTM and CDR2 ANQGSEA. Trimming stripped 6 bases from V and 3 bases from J, with 12 bases between. The CDR3, as DNA: TGCAGCGTCCGGACGGAATACTACGAGCAGTACTTC. Translation gives CSVRTEYYEQYF.

This clonotype was seen a handful of times. The J gene is TRBJ2-7, the V gene TRBV12-3 or TRBV12-4; 10 bases align to TRBD1. The CDR3 is 15 residues long. The trim removed 3 bases at V and 3 bases at J, leaving 5 bases unmatched. CDR3 nucleotides: TGTGCCAGCAGTTTCCCCGGGACAGGGGACTACGAGCAGTACTTC. Residues: CASSFPGTGDYEQYF.

This clonotype has more than one count but fewer than ten. The rearrangement uses TRBV4-2 and TRBJ1-5; D uncertain. V was clipped by 1 base and J by 5 bases, with 6 bases between them. This CDR3 spans 13 amino acids. CDR1 is LGHNA, CDR2 YNFKEQ, per germline. This CDR3 is CASSQGGYQPQHF. In DNA form, the CDR3 reads TGTGCCAGCAGCCAAGGCGGTTATCAGCCCCAGCATTTT.

This chain uses TRBV7-8 with TRBJ1-5; a weak D match, TRBD1 (5 bases). This CDR3 region has 14 residues. Between the trimmed V and J ends, which lost 6 bases and 4 bases, there was a span of 13 bases. Germline CDR1 reads SGHVS; CDR2 reads FQNEAQ. The CDR3 nucleotides are TGTGCCAGCAGTTCCGGGGCCGGTAATCAGCCCCAGCATTTT. As protein: CASSSGAGNQPQHF. Together with reference TRBV7-8 and TRBJ1-5, the CDR3 gives the full variable domain: GAGVSQSPRYKVAKRGQDVALRCDPISGHVSLFWYQQALGQGPEFLTYFQNEAQLDKSGLPSDRFFAERPEGSVSTLKIQRTQQEDSAVYLCASSSGAGNQPQHFGDGTRLSIL.

The gene calls are TRBV5-1 and TRBJ2-3; the match to TRBD2 covers 10 bases. The CDR3 length is 16 residues. Germline CDR1 is SGHRS and CDR2 is YFSETQ. The ends lost 4 bases at V and 2 bases at J; junction bases unmatched: 7. CDR3 amino acids: CASSHQLAGYTDTQYF. The CDR3 nucleotides read TGCGCCAGCAGCCATCAACTAGCGGGATACACAGATACGCAGTATTTT.

A few counts support this clonotype. J is TRBJ1-1 and V is TRBV6-1, with D hard to call. The germline V gene encodes CDR1 MNHNS and CDR2 SASEGT. The CDR3 covers 14 residues. Deletions cut 6 bases from V and 2 bases from J, with 13 bases between. The CDR3 loop reads CASRAGVLNTEAFF. The CDR3 nucleotides are TGTGCCAGCAGGGCAGGAGTTCTAAACACTGAAGCTTTCTTT.

This clonotype has a handful of counts. The chain couples TRBV7-2 to TRBJ1-2, with D uncertain. Trimming pared 4 bases from V and 4 bases from J, leaving 7 bases between. CDR3 length equals 12 residues. Germline values: CDR1 SGHTA, CDR2 FQGNSA. The CDR3 here is CASSYTPYGYTF. The CDR3 DNA sequence: TGTGCCAGCAGCTACACTCCCTATGGCTACACCTTC.

This clonotype was seen a handful of times. The chain combines TRBV24-1 with TRBJ2-2; no reliable D call. V was pared by 1 base and J by 4 bases, with 12 bases between. CDR3 size: 16 residues. The V gene's germline CDR1 is KGHDR and CDR2 SFDVKD. The CDR3 spells CATSDFGLVGTGELFF. The CDR3 nucleotides are TGTGCCACCAGTGATTTTGGGCTAGTTGGCACCGGGGAGCTGTTTTTT.

This clonotype was picked up a small number of times. The chain couples TRBV7-2 to TRBJ2-3, with 9 bases lining up with TRBD2. Germline V gene data show CDR1 as SGHTA and CDR2 as FQGNSA. V lost 0 bases and J lost 8; bases outside the gene matches: 3. CDR3 size: 14 residues. The CDR3 sequence is CASSLASGRSTQYF. Here the CDR3 DNA reads TGTGCCAGCAGCTTAGCTAGCGGGAGATCTACGCAGTATTTT.

This clonotype has a handful of counts. The V call is TRBV12-3 or TRBV12-4, the J call TRBJ2-7; D is unresolved. The CDR3 runs to 14 residues. V gave up 4 bases and J gave up 9 bases, with 19 bases separating them. DNA of the CDR3: TGTGCCAGCAGTTCGCGACGAGCCTTTACGTGGCAGTACTTC. Amino acid sequence: CASSSRRAFTWQYF.

The chain couples TRBV12-3 or TRBV12-4 to TRBJ1-1, with D tentatively TRBD1 (6 bases). Between the trimmed V and J ends, which lost 2 bases and 4 bases, there was a span of 14 bases. This CDR3 region has 15 residues. The CDR3 DNA reads as TGTGCCAGCAGTTTACATCAGCAGGGGCGCACTGAAGCTTTCTTT. Its translation is CASSLHQQGRTEAFF.

This clonotype was seen a handful of times. The rearrangement joins TRBV7-2 to TRBJ2-5; D may be TRBD1 (6 bases). CDR1 is SGHTA, CDR2 FQGNSA, per germline. With 2 bases removed from V and 3 bases from J, the gap between germline ends came to 16 bases. The length of the CDR3 is 16 residues. CDR3 loop: CASSLSGPTGKETQYF. In DNA form, the CDR3 reads TGTGCCAGCAGCTTAAGTGGCCCTACAGGGAAAGAGACCCAGTACTTC.

The chain joins TRBV2 to TRBJ2-7; D is uncertain. Germline-derived CDR1 and CDR2 are SNHLY and FYNNEI. The CDR3 length is 10 residues. Trimming shortened V by 4 bases and J by 5 bases, and 3 bases separated the two germline ends. This CDR3 reads CASSVDEQYF. As DNA, the CDR3 is TGTGCCAGCAGTGTGGACGAGCAGTACTTC.